One sample yielded the 21 T cell receptor beta chains listed below, sequenced in a study of graft-versus-host responses after intestinal transplantation. Their cognate antigens are unknown. TCRdb's copy holds only in-frame clones and misses some; the assay was immunoSEQ multiplex PCR. The sample yields roughly 28,000 clones, about 81% seen once. The starting material was unstimulated CD4+ T cells sorted from spleen or lymph node cells, obtained before intestinal transplant. The source is a human donor who received an intestinal transplant.

The chain carries TRBV5-1 and TRBJ2-2; 9 bases agree with TRBD1. V lost 1 base and J lost 5; bases outside the gene matches: 6. In germline, CDR1 is SGHRS, CDR2 YFSETQ. The CDR3 loop spans 16 amino acids. In nucleotides, the CDR3 is TGCGCCAGCAGCTTGCCGGGACAGGGATCAACCGGGGAGCTGTTTTTT. Protein product: CASSLPGQGSTGELFF. The full variable domain, its missing parts supplied by reference TRBV5-1 and TRBJ2-2, is KAGVTQTPRYLIKTRGQQVTLSCSPISGHRSVSWYQQTPGQGLQFLFEYFSETQRNKGNFPGRFSGRQFSNSRSEMNVSTLELGDSALYLCASSLPGQGSTGELFFGEGSRLTVL.

The chain is built from TRBV25-1 and TRBJ1-2; D is uncertain. Trimming removed 3 bases from V and 2 bases from J, with 10 bases in between. The CDR3 extends over 14 amino acids. CDR1 and CDR2 (germline): MGHDK, SYGVNS. The CDR3: CASSDGVGNYGYTF. CDR3 sequence (DNA): TGTGCCAGCAGTGACGGAGTTGGGAACTATGGCTACACCTTC.

This clone was found a few times. The chain couples TRBV4-1 to TRBJ2-6; no firm D call. There are 16 residues in the CDR3. Trimming cost V 1 base and J 0 bases, with 7 bases left between them. From germline, CDR1 is MGHRA and CDR2 YSYEKL. CDR3 protein: CASSQAQSSGANVLTF. CDR3 coding DNA: TGCGCCAGCAGCCAAGCACAGAGCTCTGGGGCCAACGTCCTGACTTTC.

This clone has only a few counts. The CDR3 is CASRWTGAGANVLTF. In nucleotides, the CDR3 is TGTGCCAGCAGGTGGACAGGGGCTGGGGCCAACGTCCTGACTTTC. The genes are TRBV28 and TRBJ2-6; 9 bases are shared with TRBD1. This CDR3 comprises 15 residues. Germline assignment: CDR1 MDHEN and CDR2 SYDVKM. Germline trimming cut 6 bases from V and 2 bases from J; bases unmatched to any gene: 2.

The J gene is TRBJ1-1, the V gene TRBV19; no clear D gene. This CDR3 has 14 residues. Between the trimmed V and J ends, which lost 8 bases and 4 bases, there was a span of 17 bases. Germline values: CDR1 LNHDA, CDR2 SQIVND (reference sequence). This chain's CDR3 is CASLSARRATEAFF. The CDR3 DNA reads TGTGCCAGTTTATCAGCCAGGAGGGCCACTGAAGCTTTCTTT.

The V gene is TRBV28, the J gene TRBJ1-5; maybe TRBD1 (6 bases). V was pared by 6 bases and J by 6 bases, with 6 bases between. This CDR3 region has 11 residues. Per the germline V gene, CDR1 is MDHEN and CDR2 is SYDVKM. The CDR3 bases are TGTGCCAGCAGACAGGGTCAGCCCCAGCATTTT. Amino acids: CASRQGQPQHF.

The chain uses TRBV5-4 and TRBJ2-5; 7 nucleotides align to TRBD1. Germline CDR1 SGHNT, CDR2 YYREEE (reference sequence). The CDR3 has 14 amino acids. Unmatched junction bases numbered 8, after V lost 4 bases and J lost 5 bases. CDR3: CASSHDRVEETQYF. The CDR3 coding sequence is TGTGCCAGCAGCCATGACAGGGTGGAGGAGACCCAGTACTTC.

V and J are TRBV29-1 and TRBJ2-3; D gene unclear. This CDR3 has 13 amino acids. V lost 3 bases and J lost 4, with 11 bases in between. Germline CDR1 SQVTM, CDR2 ANQGSEA. Here the CDR3 reads CSVDGTTSDTQYF. The CDR3 bases are TGCAGCGTTGATGGCACCACGTCAGATACGCAGTATTTT.

V and J are TRBV7-2 and TRBJ2-2, with 12 bases that match TRBD2. V shed 4 bases, J shed 4 bases, and the junction held 13 bases outside the gene matches. This CDR3 region has 19 residues. Germline-derived CDR1 and CDR2 are SGHTA and FQGNSA. The CDR3 nucleotides read TGTGCCAGCAGCTCCCCTCGGCTAGCGGGGGGGCCCGTCACCGGGGAGCTGTTTTTT. Protein sequence: CASSSPRLAGGPVTGELFF.

V usage is TRBV25-1 and J usage is TRBJ2-3; 9 nucleotides align to TRBD2. Trimming cost V 1 base and J 2 bases; bases outside gene matches: 4. CDR1 is MGHDK and CDR2 is SYGVNS in the germline V gene. This CDR3 spans 16 amino acids. CDR3 region: CASSEWGGRATDTQYF. For the CDR3, the DNA is TGTGCCAGCAGTGAATGGGGCGGGAGGGCCACAGATACGCAGTATTTT. The full variable domain, in which reference TRBV25-1 and TRBJ2-3 provide the parts outside the CDR3, is EADIYQTPRYLVIGTGKKITLECSQTMGHDKMYWYQQDPGMELHLIHYSYGVNSTEKGDLSSESTVSRIRTEHFPLTLESARPSHTSQYLCASSEWGGRATDTQYFGPGTRLTVL.

This clone was seen a few times. The chain uses TRBV19 and TRBJ2-3; 9 positions agree with TRBD1. The CDR3 loop spans 15 amino acids. The V and J ends lost 8 bases and 5 bases, in that order; junction bases with no gene match: 11. The germline V gene has CDR1 LNHDA and CDR2 SQIVND (reference sequence). CDR3 DNA: TGTGCCAGTCTCGCACGGACAGGGGCTGGAGATACGCAGTATTTT. It codes for CASLARTGAGDTQYF.

Here the CDR3 reads CASRGRKFTPDTQYF. The DNA for the CDR3 is TGTGCCAGCAGGGGGCGGAAATTCACCCCCGATACGCAGTATTTT. The chain combines TRBV28 with TRBJ2-3; D perhaps matches TRBD1 (5 bases). The CDR3 extends over 15 amino acids. V dropped 6 bases and J dropped 6 bases, with 19 bases sitting between them. Germline CDR1 MDHEN, CDR2 SYDVKM.

The V gene is TRBV2, the J gene TRBJ1-5; D is possibly TRBD1 (6 bases). CDR1 and CDR2 (germline): SNHLY, FYNNEI. V shed 7 bases and J shed 2 bases, with 9 bases lying between them. The length of the CDR3 is 13 residues. CDR3 sequence reads: CASNREGNQPQHF. The CDR3, as DNA: TGTGCCAGCAACAGGGAAGGCAATCAGCCCCAGCATTTT.

CDR3 bases: TGCAGTGCTAGAGATGGGAACGAGCAGTACTTC. Protein sequence: CSARDGNEQYF. V and J are TRBV20-1 and TRBJ2-7; D unclear. The CDR3 sequence is 11 residues long. The V gene's germline CDR1 is DFQATT and CDR2 SNEGSKA (reference sequence). V lost 0 bases and J lost 5, with 5 bases in between.

The rearrangement joins TRBV5-1 to TRBJ2-7; 7 bases are shared with TRBD1. The CDR3 runs to 17 residues. The germline gives CDR1 SGHRS, CDR2 YFSETQ. Trimming cost V 3 bases and J 0 bases; bases outside gene matches: 12. This CDR3 reads CASSSQGGGLSSYEQYF. The CDR3 DNA reads TGCGCCAGCAGCTCACAAGGGGGCGGATTGAGCTCCTACGAGCAGTACTTC.

The rearrangement joins TRBV28 to TRBJ1-4; 7 bases are a match to TRBD1. CDR1 is MDHEN, CDR2 SYDVKM, per germline. The CDR3 length is 14 residues. J gave up 1 base and V 7 bases, and 3 bases lay outside the gene matches. DNA of the CDR3: TGTGCCAGCACAGGGGGGGTAACTAATGAAAAACTGTTTTTT. Translated, it gives CASTGGVTNEKLFF.

This chain links TRBV10-1 with TRBJ2-3; D assignment may be TRBD1 or TRBD2 (5 bases each). This CDR3 contains 15 residues. V was pared by 3 bases and J by 3 bases, with 13 bases between. Germline values: CDR1 WNHNN, CDR2 SYGVQD (reference sequence). The DNA of the CDR3 is TGCGCCAGCAGTGAATGGGACCCGCTTACAGATACGCAGTATTTT. Translation gives CASSEWDPLTDTQYF.

The V and J genes are TRBV7-9 and TRBJ1-4; tentatively, D is TRBD1 (6 bases). CDR1 and CDR2 (germline): SEHNR, FQNEAQ (reference sequence). Trimming took 5 bases from V and 8 from J, leaving 15 bases between them. CDR3 length: 14 residues. This CDR3 is CASSITGLEEKLFF. The CDR3 DNA sequence: TGTGCCAGCAGCATTACAGGGCTGGAGGAAAAACTGTTTTTT.

This clone was observed a few times. V usage is TRBV5-1 and J usage is TRBJ2-7, with TRBD1 matching over 8 bases. With 3 bases clipped from V and 0 bases from J, the junction kept 2 bases outside the gene matches. The CDR3 has 14 amino acids. Germline CDR1 and CDR2: SGHRS and YFSETQ. CDR3 sequence: CASSSTGGSYEQYF. The CDR3, as DNA: TGCGCCAGCAGCTCAACAGGGGGCTCCTACGAGCAGTACTTC.

This chain joins TRBV11-1 and TRBJ1-1; D gene unclear. V was cut by 1 base and J by 12 bases, with 18 bases left in between. Germline assignment: CDR1 SGHAT and CDR2 FQDESV (reference sequence). This CDR3 spans 14 amino acids. CDR3 sequence reads: CASSLERPGIGTFF. The CDR3 DNA sequence: TGTGCCAGCAGCTTAGAGAGACCGGGAATCGGCACTTTCTTT.

A few counts support this clone. The J gene is TRBJ2-3, the V gene TRBV7-3; 10 bases agree with TRBD2. The V segment lost 2 bases and the J segment 1 base; nucleotides outside the gene matches: 0. This CDR3 contains 15 residues. The V gene's germline CDR1 is SGHTA and CDR2 FQGTGA. The CDR3 DNA reads TGTGCCAGCAGCTTAGGGACTAGCGGCACAGATACGCAGTATTTT. Protein sequence: CASSLGTSGTDTQYF.